The 11 T cell receptor beta chains given below trace back to one sample, sequenced in a study of T cell responses to AZD1222 COVID-19 vaccine. Here immunoSEQ multiplex PCR was the method, and the copy in TCRdb shows in-frame clones only, minus some. Of about 88,000 clones listed, roughly 90% were seen once; the top ten hold around 2%. The sequencing here drew on peripheral blood, taken on day 0 of AZD1222 vaccination. The receptors stem from an adult in good health.

The chain is built from TRBV12-3 or TRBV12-4 and TRBJ1-1, with D perhaps TRBD1 (6 bases). The CDR3 consists of 12 residues. V was shortened by 7 bases and J by 5 bases, with 11 bases between the two germline ends. The CDR3 DNA follows: TGTGCCAGCAAGGACAGATGGACTGAAGCTTTCTTT. Protein: CASKDRWTEAFF.

The gene calls are TRBV27 and TRBJ1-1; TRBD1 might be the D (5 bases). Germline V gene sequence: CDR1 MNHEY, CDR2 SMNVEV (reference sequence). The CDR3 is 13 amino acids. V was trimmed by 6 bases and J by 1 base, leaving 9 bases between them. The CDR3 loop is CASSQTGNTEAFF. CDR3 DNA: TGTGCCAGCAGCCAAACAGGGAACACTGAAGCTTTCTTT.

This clone was counted a single time. The CDR3 loop is CASSEGALGRGNYGYTF. DNA of the CDR3: TGTGCCAGCAGTGAAGGGGCGCTGGGGAGGGGGAACTATGGCTACACCTTC. V is TRBV6-1 and J is TRBJ1-2, with D perhaps TRBD1 (6 bases). Germline V gene lookup returns CDR1 MNHNS and CDR2 SASEGT. The CDR3 has 17 amino acids. V shed 1 base and J shed 2 bases, with 17 bases lying between them.

The chain couples TRBV18 to TRBJ2-2; weak D call: TRBD1 (6 bases). Trimming cost V 4 bases and J 5 bases, with 11 bases left between them. In germline, CDR1 is KGHSH, CDR2 LQKENI. The CDR3 sequence is 14 residues long. CDR3 nucleotides: TGTGCCAGCTCACGAGACAGGTTAACCGGGGAGCTGTTTTTT. Protein sequence: CASSRDRLTGELFF.

This clone was observed a single time. The V gene is TRBV4-3, the J gene TRBJ1-2, with 9 bases identical to TRBD1. This CDR3 has 16 residues. Germline V lookup: CDR1 LGHNA, CDR2 YSLEER. J gave up 5 bases and V 1 base, and 8 bases lay outside the gene matches. CDR3 coding DNA: TGCGCCAGCAGCCAAGGAGGGGACAGGGCCTTATATGGCTACACCTTC. Translation: CASSQGGDRALYGYTF.

This sequence joins TRBV11-2 and TRBJ1-2, with a weak D call TRBD1 (5 bases). The V end was cut by 0 bases, the J end by 0 bases, with 11 bases between. Germline V lookup: CDR1 SGHAT, CDR2 FQNNGV. The CDR3 runs 16 residues. The CDR3 loop reads CASSLDGGISNYGYTF. In nucleotides, the CDR3 is TGTGCCAGCAGCTTAGATGGGGGGATTTCTAACTATGGCTACACCTTC. Using reference TRBV11-2 and TRBJ1-2 for the parts outside the CDR3, the full variable domain is EAGVAQSPRYKIIEKRQSVAFWCNPISGHATLYWYQQILGQGPKLLIQFQNNGVVDDSQLPKDRFSAERLKGVDSTLKIQPAKLEDSAVYLCASSLDGGISNYGYTFGSGTRLTVV.

The chain has TRBV13 and TRBJ2-7, with D possibly matching TRBD1 (6 bases). The germline V gene has CDR1 PRHDT and CDR2 FYEKMQ (reference sequence). The CDR3 extends over 13 amino acids. V was clipped by 6 bases and J by 5 bases, with 14 bases between them. CDR3 nucleotides: TGTGCCAGCAGGCAGACAGGAGGCGACGAGCAGTACTTC. Translating gives CASRQTGGDEQYF.

This CDR3 is CASSLGLAGGYNEQFF. CDR3 coding DNA: TGCGCCAGCAGCTTGGGACTAGCGGGAGGGTACAATGAGCAGTTCTTC. This chain connects TRBV5-1 to TRBJ2-1, with 14 bases aligning to TRBD2. The CDR3 covers 16 residues. The J segment lost 4 bases and the V segment lost 0 bases, leaving 0 bases of the junction unmatched. The germline gives CDR1 SGHRS, CDR2 YFSETQ.

The rearrangement links TRBV20-1 to TRBJ2-7; D is perhaps TRBD1 (5 bases). The length of the CDR3 is 11 residues. V was pared by 4 bases and J by 3 bases, with 7 bases between. Germline CDR1 is DFQATT and CDR2 is SNEGSKA (reference sequence). The CDR3 nucleotides read TGCAGTGCTACCAGGGTCTACGAGCAGTACTTC. This codes for CSATRVYEQYF.

In its sample, this clone was seen once. V is TRBV21-1 and J is TRBJ2-3; the D call TRBD2 from the table was never checked on the DNA. TRBV21-1 is an annotated pseudogene. There are 15 residues in the CDR3. Here the CDR3 DNA reads TGTGCCAGCAGAGGAGCGGGGGAATGCACAGATACGCAGTATTTT. Amino acids: CASRGAGECTDTQYF.

The chain employs TRBV14 and TRBJ1-1; D is unresolved. CDR1 and CDR2 from the germline V gene are SGHDN and FVKESK. Trimming took 1 base from V and 11 from J, leaving 11 bases between them. The CDR3 length is 12 residues. CDR3 coding DNA: TGTGCCAGCAGCCAAGCTGGTGATAGGGCTTTCTTT. This codes for CASSQAGDRAFF.